This T cell receptor beta chain was sequenced in a study of blood T cell repertoires in COVID-19. Overall study: From the United States, Italy and Spain came samples of acute and convalescent COVID-19. PBMCs, B-cell-depleted T cells, or T cells were the source of the cDNA or gDNA that made up the material.

Authors' data handling: Using reference gene primer amplification, nucleated cell counts were estimated. The protocol was immunoSEQ multiplex PCR, while the TCRdb copy is restricted to in-frame clones and leaves out a portion. V and J calls and clone size are given by that table; D and trimming were obtained from the DNA. The sample shows 120,000 or so clones, around 63% of them seen only once. The sample consisted of peripheral blood. The clonotype originates from a woman in her 70s with acute or convalescent COVID-19.

The CDR3 region is CAWTDKRGRGRNYGYTF. DNA for the CDR3: TGTGCCTGGACCGATAAGCGGGGCAGGGGGCGTAACTATGGCTACACCTTC. V usage is TRBV30 and J usage is TRBJ1-2, with TRBD1 matching over 8 bases. Per germline, CDR1 GTSNPN and CDR2 SVGIG (reference sequence). CDR3 length: 17 residues. V lost 4 bases and J lost 1; bases outside the gene matches: 14.